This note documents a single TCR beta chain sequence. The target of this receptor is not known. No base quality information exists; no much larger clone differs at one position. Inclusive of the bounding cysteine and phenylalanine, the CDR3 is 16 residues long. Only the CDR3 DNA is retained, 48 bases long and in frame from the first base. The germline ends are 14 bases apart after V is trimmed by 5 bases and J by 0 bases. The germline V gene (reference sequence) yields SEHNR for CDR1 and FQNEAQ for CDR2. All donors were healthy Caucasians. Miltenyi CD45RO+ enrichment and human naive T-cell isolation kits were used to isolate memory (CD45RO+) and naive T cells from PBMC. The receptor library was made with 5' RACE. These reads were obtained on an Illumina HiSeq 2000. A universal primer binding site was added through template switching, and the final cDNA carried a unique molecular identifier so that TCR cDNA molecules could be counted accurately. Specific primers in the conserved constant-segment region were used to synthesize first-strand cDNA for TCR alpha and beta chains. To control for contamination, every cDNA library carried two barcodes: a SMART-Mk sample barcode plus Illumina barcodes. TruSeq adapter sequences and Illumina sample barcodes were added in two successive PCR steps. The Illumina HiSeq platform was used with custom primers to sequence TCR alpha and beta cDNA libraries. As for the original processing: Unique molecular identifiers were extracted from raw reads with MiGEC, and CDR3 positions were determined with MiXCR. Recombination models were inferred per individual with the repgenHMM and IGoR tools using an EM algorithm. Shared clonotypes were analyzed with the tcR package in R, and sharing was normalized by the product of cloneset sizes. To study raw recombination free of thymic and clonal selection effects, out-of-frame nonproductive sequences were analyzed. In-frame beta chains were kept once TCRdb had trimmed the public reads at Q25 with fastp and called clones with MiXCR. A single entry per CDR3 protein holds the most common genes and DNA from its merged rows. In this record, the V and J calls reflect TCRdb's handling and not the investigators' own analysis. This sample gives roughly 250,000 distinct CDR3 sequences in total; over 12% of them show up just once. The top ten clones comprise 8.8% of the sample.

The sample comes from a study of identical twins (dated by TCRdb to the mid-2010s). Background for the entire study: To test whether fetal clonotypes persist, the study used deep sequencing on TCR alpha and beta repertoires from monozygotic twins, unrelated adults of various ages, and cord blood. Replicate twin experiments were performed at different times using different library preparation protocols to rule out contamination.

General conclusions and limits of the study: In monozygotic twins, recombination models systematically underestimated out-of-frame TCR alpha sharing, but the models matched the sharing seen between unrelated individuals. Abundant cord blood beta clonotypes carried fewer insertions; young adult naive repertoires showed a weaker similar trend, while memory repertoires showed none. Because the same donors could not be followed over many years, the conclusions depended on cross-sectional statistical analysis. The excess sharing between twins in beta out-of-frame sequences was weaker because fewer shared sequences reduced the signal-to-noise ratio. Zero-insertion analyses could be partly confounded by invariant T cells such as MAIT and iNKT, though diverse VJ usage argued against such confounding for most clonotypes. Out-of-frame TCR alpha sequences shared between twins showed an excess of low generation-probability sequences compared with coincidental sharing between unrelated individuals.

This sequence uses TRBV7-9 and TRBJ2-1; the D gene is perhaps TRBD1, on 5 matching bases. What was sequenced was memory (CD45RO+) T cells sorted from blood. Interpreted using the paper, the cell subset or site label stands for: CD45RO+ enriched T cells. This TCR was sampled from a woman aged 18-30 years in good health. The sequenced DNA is TGTGCCAGCAGCCAATGGGGCTGGGACTCCTACAATGAGCAGTTCTTC. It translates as CASSQWGWDSYNEQFF.